The 21 T cell receptor beta chains below come from one sample, sequenced in a study of glioma-infiltrating T cells after dendritic cell vaccination. Documented time point: after dendritic cell vaccination, including at tumor progression/relapse. This table comes from immunoSEQ multiplex PCR, and its TCRdb copy is limited to in-frame clones, with some not included. The sample holds more than 20,000 clones; just under 90% are singletons and the top ten take less than 3%. Source: blood, taken after dendritic cell vaccination. The receptors shown here come from a human donor with glioblastoma.

This chain joins TRBV2 and TRBJ2-7; D not certain. Germline-derived CDR1 and CDR2 are SNHLY and FYNNEI. The length of the CDR3 is 13 residues. Trimming cost V 8 bases and J 1 base, with 12 bases left between them. CDR3 in DNA: TGTGCCAGCGCCCGTAGTTTATCCTACGAGCAGTACTTC. It is translated as CASARSLSYEQYF.

The V and J genes are TRBV18 and TRBJ1-1, with D possibly TRBD1 on 5 matching bases. The CDR3 is made up of 15 amino acids. V lost 1 base, J lost 3 bases, and 12 bases lay in between. Germline V gene lookup returns CDR1 KGHSH and CDR2 LQKENI. This CDR3 reads CASSPRQLRDTEAFF. The CDR3 DNA sequence: TGTGCCAGCTCACCACGACAGCTCAGGGACACTGAAGCTTTCTTT.

This clone came up once. The chain combines TRBV10-3 with TRBJ1-5; D ambiguous. The CDR3 extends over 15 amino acids. Deletions cut 1 base from V and 8 bases from J, with 15 bases between. The germline V gene has CDR1 ENHRY and CDR2 SYGVKD. CDR3: CAISEFSLALKPQHF. CDR3 in DNA: TGTGCCATCAGTGAGTTTAGCCTTGCCCTAAAGCCCCAGCATTTT.

The chain uses TRBV29-1 and TRBJ2-3; no clear D. V was trimmed by 0 bases and J by 1 base, leaving 8 bases between them. Germline V gene lookup returns CDR1 SQVTM and CDR2 ANQGSEA. This CDR3 is 14 amino acids long. The CDR3 nucleotides are TGCAGCGTTGAAGATCAGACTGGCACAGATACGCAGTATTTT. Its translation: CSVEDQTGTDTQYF.

The chain recombines TRBV4-1 with TRBJ1-2; 7 bases are a match to TRBD1. CDR3 size: 15 residues. J was trimmed by 3 bases and V by 0 bases; bases with no gene match: 4. Per the germline V gene, CDR1 is MGHRA and CDR2 is YSYEKL. CDR3 nucleotide sequence: TGCGCCAGCAGCCAAGAAGTCGGGACAGACTATGGCTACACCTTC. It yields the protein CASSQEVGTDYGYTF.

This clone occurred once. The CDR3 is CASSSRGQRYNEQFF. DNA of the CDR3: TGCGCCAGCAGCTCGCGGGGACAGAGATACAATGAGCAGTTCTTC. This rearrangement joins TRBV5-1 to TRBJ2-1, with D possibly TRBD1 on 7 matching bases. CDR3 length: 15 amino acids. Germline V gene data show CDR1 as SGHRS and CDR2 as YFSETQ. V dropped 3 bases and J dropped 4 bases, with 14 bases sitting between them.

This chain connects TRBV7-6 to TRBJ2-3, with D hard to call. Germline lookup yields CDR1 SGHVS and CDR2 FNYEAQ. The length of the CDR3 is 15 residues. V dropped 1 base and J dropped 2 bases, with 10 bases sitting between them. CDR3 in amino acids: CASSLGAGFTDTQYF. CDR3 sequence (DNA): TGTGCCAGCAGCTTAGGGGCAGGATTCACAGATACGCAGTATTTT.

This chain connects TRBV5-6 to TRBJ2-5; 10 positions match TRBD1. The CDR3 contains 15 residues. J gave up 5 bases and V 5 bases, and 9 bases lay outside the gene matches. Germline V gene data show CDR1 as SGHDT and CDR2 as YYEEEE. The CDR3 here is CASRRQGAGSETQYF. The CDR3 coding sequence is TGTGCCAGCAGACGACAGGGGGCGGGCTCGGAGACCCAGTACTTC.

The chain couples TRBV25-1 to TRBJ2-7; TRBD1 might be the D (7 bases). V lost 2 bases to trimming and J lost 0 bases, with 17 bases between them. The CDR3 is made up of 17 amino acids. Per germline, CDR1 MGHDK and CDR2 SYGVNS. The CDR3 loop reads CASSEAWGDSSSYEQYF. In DNA form, the CDR3 reads TGTGCCAGCAGTGAAGCTTGGGGGGACAGTAGCTCCTACGAGCAGTACTTC.

V gene TRBV7-2 combines with J gene TRBJ1-1; 9 bases agree with TRBD1. CDR1 SGHTA and CDR2 FQGNSA come from the germline V gene. The junction had 12 bases not matched to a gene; V was cut back by 4 bases and J by 3 bases. The CDR3 loop spans 17 amino acids. Here the CDR3 DNA reads TGTGCCAGCAGCTCATCTACAGGGGGCTTAGTGTACACTGAAGCTTTCTTT. Translating it yields CASSSSTGGLVYTEAFF. Supplemented by reference TRBV7-2 and TRBJ1-1, the full variable domain reads GAGVSQSPSNKVTEKGKDVELRCDPISGHTALYWYRQSLGQGLEFLIYFQGNSAPDKSGLPSDRFSAERTGGSVSTLTIQRTQQEDSAVYLCASSSSTGGLVYTEAFFGQGTRLTVV.

This clone has more than one count but fewer than ten. The chain has TRBV2 and TRBJ2-3; no clear D. Between the trimmed V and J ends, which lost 6 bases and 7 bases, there was a span of 11 bases. From germline, CDR1 is SNHLY and CDR2 FYNNEI. The CDR3 covers 12 residues. CDR3 bases: TGTGCCAGCAGCGAATCACAGCATACGCAGTATTTT. This translates into CASSESQHTQYF.

This clone was counted once. The chain combines TRBV10-1 with TRBJ2-2; D gene uncertain. The CDR3 has 13 amino acids. Trimming shortened V by 0 bases and J by 5 bases, and 4 bases separated the two germline ends. In germline, CDR1 is WNHNN, CDR2 SYGVQD (reference sequence). This CDR3 is CASSESYTGELFF. The CDR3 region has the DNA TGCGCCAGCAGTGAGTCTTATACCGGGGAGCTGTTTTTT.

This sequence joins TRBV6-1 and TRBJ2-1; 9 positions match TRBD1. V dropped 5 bases and J dropped 2; count of bases not matched to a gene: 4. Germline-derived CDR1 and CDR2 are MNHNS and SASEGT. This CDR3 comprises 15 residues. The CDR3 spells CASSIGQGTYNEQFF. In DNA, the CDR3 is TGTGCCAGCAGTATCGGACAGGGGACCTACAATGAGCAGTTCTTC.

The genes are TRBV27 and TRBJ1-1; 7 bases align to TRBD1. Unmatched junction bases numbered 11, after V lost 3 bases and J lost 7 bases. Germline V gene sequence: CDR1 MNHEY, CDR2 SMNVEV (reference sequence). The CDR3 length is 15 residues. CDR3 amino acids: CASSFGATGKDEAFF. The CDR3 nucleotides are TGTGCCAGCAGTTTTGGGGCGACAGGGAAGGATGAAGCTTTCTTT.

The V and J genes are TRBV28 and TRBJ1-6; 8 bases fit TRBD1. Germline assignment: CDR1 MDHEN and CDR2 SYDVKM. The CDR3 contains 16 residues. V gave up 8 bases and J gave up 14 bases; unmatched junction bases: 20. CDR3: CASYGSTGDGFRALHF. CDR3 in DNA: TGTGCCAGCTACGGCTCGACAGGGGACGGGTTCAGGGCCCTCCACTTT. Variable domain in full (rest from reference TRBV28 and TRBJ1-6): DVKVTQSSRYLVKRTGEKVFLECVQDMDHENMFWYRQDPGLGLRLIYFSYDVKMKEKGDIPEGYSVSREKKERFSLILESASTNQTSMYLCASYGSTGDGFRALHFGNGTRLTVT.

This sequence joins TRBV4-1 and TRBJ2-7, with TRBD1 matching over 9 bases. The germline V gene has CDR1 MGHRA and CDR2 YSYEKL. The length of the CDR3 is 16 residues. Trimming took 4 bases from V and 3 from J; bases not matched to a gene: 10. The CDR3 DNA is TGCGCCAGCAGCCCCCTCGGACAGGGGAGCCTCTACGAGCAGTACTTC. Its translation: CASSPLGQGSLYEQYF.

The rearrangement joins TRBV11-2 to TRBJ2-1; the D gene is possibly TRBD2 (7 bases). The CDR3 is 17 amino acids. Germline lookup yields CDR1 SGHAT and CDR2 FQNNGV. V lost 1 base and J 0 bases, leaving 13 bases between the germline ends. The CDR3 is CASSLVEGGSSYNEQFF. As DNA, the CDR3 is TGTGCCAGCAGCTTAGTCGAGGGGGGGAGCTCCTACAATGAGCAGTTCTTC.

The chain employs TRBV27 and TRBJ1-1, with a weak D call TRBD1 (5 bases). The germline V and J ends were trimmed by 5 bases and 6 bases, with 16 bases remaining between them. This CDR3 comprises 14 residues. Germline V gene data show CDR1 as MNHEY and CDR2 as SMNVEV (reference sequence). CDR3 loop: CASSIPNRGAEAFF. In DNA, the CDR3 is TGTGCCAGCAGTATCCCAAACCGGGGGGCTGAAGCTTTCTTT.

This chain joins TRBV2 and TRBJ1-2; 9 bases are a match to TRBD1. Losses at the gene ends were 8 bases for V and 8 bases for J; bases not matched to a gene: 6. The germline CDR1 and CDR2 sequences are SNHLY and FYNNEI. There are 12 residues in the CDR3. The CDR3 sequence: CASGQGWEGYTF. DNA of the CDR3: TGTGCCAGCGGACAGGGGTGGGAAGGCTACACCTTC.

CDR3 in amino acids: CASSQVETETTDTQYF. DNA of the CDR3: TGCGCCAGCAGCCAAGTTGAGACAGAGACAACAGATACGCAGTATTTT. The chain couples TRBV4-1 to TRBJ2-3; possibly TRBD1 for D (5 bases). V was cut by 1 base and J by 3 bases, with 14 bases left in between. Germline V gene data show CDR1 as MGHRA and CDR2 as YSYEKL. The CDR3 totals 16 residues.

The CDR3 sequence is CASSYTRYTDTQYF. The DNA for the CDR3 is TGTGCCAGCAGCTATACTAGATACACAGATACGCAGTATTTT. This chain uses TRBV6-5 with TRBJ2-3; maybe TRBD2 (5 bases). Germline loops: CDR1 MNHEY, CDR2 SVGAGI. Trimming shortened V by 6 bases and J by 2 bases, and 12 bases separated the two germline ends. The CDR3 sequence is 14 residues long.